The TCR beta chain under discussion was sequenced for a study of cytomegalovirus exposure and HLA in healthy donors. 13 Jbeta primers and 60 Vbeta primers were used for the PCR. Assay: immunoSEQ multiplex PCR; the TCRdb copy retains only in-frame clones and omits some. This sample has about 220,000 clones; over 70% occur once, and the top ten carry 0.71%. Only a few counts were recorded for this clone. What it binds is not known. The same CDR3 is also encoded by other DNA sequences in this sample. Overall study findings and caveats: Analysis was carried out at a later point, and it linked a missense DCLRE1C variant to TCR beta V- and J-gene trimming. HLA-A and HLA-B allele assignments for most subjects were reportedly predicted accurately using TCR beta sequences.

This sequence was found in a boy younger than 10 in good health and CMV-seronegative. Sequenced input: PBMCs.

The CDR3 nucleotides read TGTGCCAGCAGTCCAGGGGGAGAGCAGTACTTC. Protein sequence: CASSPGGEQYF. The chain joins TRBV6-6 to TRBJ2-7; 7 bases agree with TRBD1. The trim removed 5 bases at V and 7 bases at J, leaving 2 bases unmatched. CDR1 MNHNY and CDR2 SVGAGI come from the germline V gene (reference sequence). This CDR3 is built from 11 residues.